This T cell receptor beta chain was captured in a study of blood T cell repertoires in COVID-19. Turning to the study itself: Both acute and convalescent COVID-19 samples were obtained from the United States, Italy and Spain. T cells, B-cell-depleted T cells, or PBMCs provided the cDNA or gDNA that served as material.

The CDR3 runs 15 residues. V shed 3 bases and J shed 3 bases, with 15 bases lying between them. The germline gives CDR1 KGHSH, CDR2 LQKENI. Source study methods: Cell counts per sample came from amplifying reference gene primers. This table comes from immunoSEQ multiplex PCR, and its TCRdb copy is limited to in-frame clones, with some not included. That table supplies the V and J calls and clone size; D and trimming were determined from the DNA. The sample records around 280,000 clones, approximately 84% being singletons. The sample was peripheral blood. The sequence was collected from a woman in her 30s who had recovered from COVID-19. This chain uses TRBV18 with TRBJ2-7, with D possibly matching TRBD2 (6 bases). CDR3 coding DNA: TGTGCCAGCTCACCGCGAGAGAGGGGAGGCTACGAGCAGTACTTC. Its protein is CASSPRERGGYEQYF.